The clone carrying this TCR beta chain came up a few times. Its antigen remains unidentified. Trimming stripped 4 bases from V and 0 bases from J, with 10 bases between. Germline-derived CDR1 and CDR2 are SGHDT and YYEEEE. This CDR3 region has 15 residues. Primers for the PCR totalled 60 Vbeta and 13 Jbeta. Sequencing was performed with immunoSEQ multiplex PCR; in TCRdb, only in-frame clones are kept and a portion is missing. The sample consists of over 100,000 clones, around 8.5% of them appearing once. The data belong to a study of cytomegalovirus exposure and HLA in healthy donors. On the study more broadly: Sequencing of roughly 180 million T cells in an earlier analysis found 100 million to 140 million unique TCR beta sequences.

Points from the study as a whole: Some highly shared sequence variants likely arose as a pipeline artifact.

The donors gave bone marrow, and they were healthy. The chain combines TRBV5-6 with TRBJ2-2; D gene ambiguous. Sequencing was carried out using PBMCs. The receptor comes from a man aged 40-55 years in good health and CMV-seronegative. CDR3 residues: CASSLGTANTGELFF. The DNA for the CDR3 is TGTGCCAGCAGCCTAGGAACTGCGAACACCGGGGAGCTGTTTTTT.